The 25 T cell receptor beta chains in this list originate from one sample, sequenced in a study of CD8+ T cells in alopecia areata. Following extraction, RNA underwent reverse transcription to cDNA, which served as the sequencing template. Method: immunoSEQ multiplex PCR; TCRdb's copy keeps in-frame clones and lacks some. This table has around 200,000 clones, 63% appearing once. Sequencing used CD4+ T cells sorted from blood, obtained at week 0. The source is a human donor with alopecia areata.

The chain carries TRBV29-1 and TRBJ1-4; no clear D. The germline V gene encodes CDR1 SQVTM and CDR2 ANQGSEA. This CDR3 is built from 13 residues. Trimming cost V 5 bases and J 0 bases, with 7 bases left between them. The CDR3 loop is CSVRWATNEKLFF. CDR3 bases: TGCAGCGTTCGGTGGGCAACTAATGAAAAACTGTTTTTT.

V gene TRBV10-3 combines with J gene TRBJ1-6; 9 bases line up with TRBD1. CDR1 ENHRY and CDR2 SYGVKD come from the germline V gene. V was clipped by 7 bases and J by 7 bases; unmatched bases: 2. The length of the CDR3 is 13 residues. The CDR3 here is CAITGTGNSPLHF. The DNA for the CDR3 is TGTGCCATCACCGGGACAGGGAATTCACCCCTCCACTTT.

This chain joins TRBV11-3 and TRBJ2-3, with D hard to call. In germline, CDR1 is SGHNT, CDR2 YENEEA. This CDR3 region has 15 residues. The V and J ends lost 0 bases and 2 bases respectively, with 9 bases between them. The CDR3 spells CASSLDPMNTDTQYF. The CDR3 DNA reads TGTGCCAGCAGCTTAGACCCAATGAACACAGATACGCAGTATTTT.

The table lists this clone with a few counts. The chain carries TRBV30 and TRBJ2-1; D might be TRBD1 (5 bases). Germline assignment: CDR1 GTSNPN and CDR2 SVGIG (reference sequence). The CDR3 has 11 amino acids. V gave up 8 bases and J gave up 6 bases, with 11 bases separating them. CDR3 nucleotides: TGTGCCCAGGGATTTGGCAATGAGCAGTTCTTC. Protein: CAQGFGNEQFF.

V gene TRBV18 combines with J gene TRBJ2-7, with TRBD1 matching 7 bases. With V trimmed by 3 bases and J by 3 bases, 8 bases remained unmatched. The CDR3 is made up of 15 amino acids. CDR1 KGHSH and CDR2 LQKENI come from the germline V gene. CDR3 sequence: CASSPGDSIFYEQYF. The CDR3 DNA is TGTGCCAGCTCACCGGGGGACAGTATATTCTACGAGCAGTACTTC. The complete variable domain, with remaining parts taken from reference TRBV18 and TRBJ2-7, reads NAGVMQNPRHLVRRRGQEARLRCSPMKGHSHVYWYRQLPEEGLKFMVYLQKENIIDESGMPKERFSAEFPKEGPSILRIQQVVRGDSAAYFCASSPGDSIFYEQYFGPGTRLTVT.

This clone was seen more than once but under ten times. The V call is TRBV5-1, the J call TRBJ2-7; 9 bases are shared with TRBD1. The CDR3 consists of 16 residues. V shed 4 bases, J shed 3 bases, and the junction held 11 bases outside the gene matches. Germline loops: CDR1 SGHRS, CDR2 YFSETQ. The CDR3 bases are TGCGCCAGCAGCCGCACTACCGGGACAGGGAGCTACGAGCAGTACTTC. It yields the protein CASSRTTGTGSYEQYF. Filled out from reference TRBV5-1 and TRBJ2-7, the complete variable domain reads KAGVTQTPRYLIKTRGQQVTLSCSPISGHRSVSWYQQTPGQGLQFLFEYFSETQRNKGNFPGRFSGRQFSNSRSEMNVSTLELGDSALYLCASSRTTGTGSYEQYFGPGTRLTVT.

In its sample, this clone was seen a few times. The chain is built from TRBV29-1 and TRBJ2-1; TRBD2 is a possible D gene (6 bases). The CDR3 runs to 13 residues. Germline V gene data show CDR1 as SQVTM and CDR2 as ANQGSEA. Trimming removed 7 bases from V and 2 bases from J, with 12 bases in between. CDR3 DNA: TGCAGCGGCCGGGGGTTTACCTACAATGAGCAGTTCTTC. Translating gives CSGRGFTYNEQFF.

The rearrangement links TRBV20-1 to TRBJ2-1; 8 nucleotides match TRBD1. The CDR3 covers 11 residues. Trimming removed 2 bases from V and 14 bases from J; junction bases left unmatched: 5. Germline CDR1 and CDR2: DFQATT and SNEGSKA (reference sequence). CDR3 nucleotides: TGCAGTGCTAGACGAGGACAGGGAAAGTTCTTC. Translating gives CSARRGQGKFF.

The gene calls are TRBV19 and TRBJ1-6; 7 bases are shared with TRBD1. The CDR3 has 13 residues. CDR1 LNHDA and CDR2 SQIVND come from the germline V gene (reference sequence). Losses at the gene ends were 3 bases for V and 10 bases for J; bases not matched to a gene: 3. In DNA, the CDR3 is TGTGCCAGTAGTATTCAGGGGGACTCACCCCTCCACTTT. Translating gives CASSIQGDSPLHF.

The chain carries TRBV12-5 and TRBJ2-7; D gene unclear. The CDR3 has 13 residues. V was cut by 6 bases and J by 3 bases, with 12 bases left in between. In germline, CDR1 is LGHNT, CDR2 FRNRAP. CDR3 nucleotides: TGTGCTAGTGGCCCCGACACGGACTACGAGCAGTACTTC. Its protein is CASGPDTDYEQYF.

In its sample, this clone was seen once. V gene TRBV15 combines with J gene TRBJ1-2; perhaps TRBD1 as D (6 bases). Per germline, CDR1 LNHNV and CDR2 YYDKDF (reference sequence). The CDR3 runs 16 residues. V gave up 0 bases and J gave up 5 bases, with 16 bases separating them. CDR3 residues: CATSRDITGKEYGYTF. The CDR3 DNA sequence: TGTGCCACCAGCAGAGATATCACAGGGAAGGAGTATGGCTACACCTTC. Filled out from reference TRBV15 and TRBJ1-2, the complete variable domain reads DAMVIQNPRYQVTQFGKPVTLSCSQTLNHNVMYWYQQKSSQAPKLLFHYYDKDFNNEADTPDNFQSRRPNTSFCFLDIRSPGLGDTAMYLCATSRDITGKEYGYTFGSGTRLTVV.

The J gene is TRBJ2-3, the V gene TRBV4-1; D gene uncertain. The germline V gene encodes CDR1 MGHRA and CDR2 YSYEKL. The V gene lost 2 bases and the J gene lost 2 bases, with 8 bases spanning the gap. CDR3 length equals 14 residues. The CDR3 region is CASSQSVNTDTQYF. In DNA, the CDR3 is TGCGCCAGCAGCCAATCAGTTAACACAGATACGCAGTATTTT.

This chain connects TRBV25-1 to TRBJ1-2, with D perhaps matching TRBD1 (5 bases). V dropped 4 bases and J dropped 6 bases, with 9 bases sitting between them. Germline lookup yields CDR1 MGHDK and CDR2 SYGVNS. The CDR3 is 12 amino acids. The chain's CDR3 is CASSGPGNGYTF. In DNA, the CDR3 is TGTGCCAGCAGTGGCCCAGGGAATGGCTACACCTTC.

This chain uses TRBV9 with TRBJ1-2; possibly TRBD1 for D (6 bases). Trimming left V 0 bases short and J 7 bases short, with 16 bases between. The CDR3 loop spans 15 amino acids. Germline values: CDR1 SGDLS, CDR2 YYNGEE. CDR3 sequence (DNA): TGTGCCAGCAGCGTAGGGACAGAGGGAAGGTCTGGCTACACCTTC. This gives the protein CASSVGTEGRSGYTF.

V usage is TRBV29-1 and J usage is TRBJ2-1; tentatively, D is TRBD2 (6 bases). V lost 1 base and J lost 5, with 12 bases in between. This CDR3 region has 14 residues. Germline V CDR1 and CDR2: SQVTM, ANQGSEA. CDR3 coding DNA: TGCAGCGTTGAAGTTAGCGGACTCAACAATGAGCAGTTCTTC. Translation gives CSVEVSGLNNEQFF.

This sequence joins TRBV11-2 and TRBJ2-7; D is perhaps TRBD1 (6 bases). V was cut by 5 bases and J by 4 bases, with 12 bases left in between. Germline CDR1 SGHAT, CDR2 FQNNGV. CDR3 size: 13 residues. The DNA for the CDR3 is TGTGCCAGCAGCCGATACAGGGAATACGAGCAGTACTTC. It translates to CASSRYREYEQYF.

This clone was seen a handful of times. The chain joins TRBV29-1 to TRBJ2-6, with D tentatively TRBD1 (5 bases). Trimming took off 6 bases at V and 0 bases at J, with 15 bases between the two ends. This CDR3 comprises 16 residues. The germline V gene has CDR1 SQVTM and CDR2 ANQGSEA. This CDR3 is CSVSGYKFSGANVLTF. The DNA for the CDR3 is TGCAGCGTCTCAGGGTACAAATTCTCTGGGGCCAACGTCCTGACTTTC.

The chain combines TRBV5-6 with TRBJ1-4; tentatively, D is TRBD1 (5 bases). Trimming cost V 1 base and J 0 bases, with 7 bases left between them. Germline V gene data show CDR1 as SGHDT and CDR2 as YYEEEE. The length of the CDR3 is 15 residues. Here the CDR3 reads CASSLTGATNEKLFF. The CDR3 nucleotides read TGTGCCAGCAGCTTGACAGGTGCAACTAATGAAAAACTGTTTTTT. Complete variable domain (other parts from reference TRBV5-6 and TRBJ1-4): DAGVTQSPTHLIKTRGQQVTLRCSPKSGHDTVSWYQQALGQGPQFIFQYYEEEERQRGNFPDRFSGHQFPNYSSELNVNALLLGDSALYLCASSLTGATNEKLFFGSGTQLSVL.

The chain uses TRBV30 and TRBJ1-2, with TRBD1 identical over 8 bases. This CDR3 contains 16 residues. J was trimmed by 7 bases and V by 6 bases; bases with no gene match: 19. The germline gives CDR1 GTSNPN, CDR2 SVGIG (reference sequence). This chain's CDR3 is CACISGRGQGARGYTF. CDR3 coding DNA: TGTGCCTGCATCTCCGGGAGAGGGCAGGGGGCGCGTGGCTACACCTTC. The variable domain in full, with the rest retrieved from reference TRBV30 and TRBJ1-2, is SQTIHQWPATLVQPVGSPLSLECTVEGTSNPNLYWYRQAAGRGLQLLFYSVGIGQISSEVPQNLSASRPQDRQFILSSKKLLLSDSGFYLCACISGRGQGARGYTFGSGTRLTVV.

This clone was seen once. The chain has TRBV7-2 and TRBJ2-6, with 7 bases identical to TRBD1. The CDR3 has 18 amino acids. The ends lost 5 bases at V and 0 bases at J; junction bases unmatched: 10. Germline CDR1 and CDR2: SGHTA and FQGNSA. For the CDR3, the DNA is TGTGCCAGCAGCCCCTCCGGACAGGTAGTCTCTGGGGCCAACGTCCTGACTTTC. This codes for CASSPSGQVVSGANVLTF.

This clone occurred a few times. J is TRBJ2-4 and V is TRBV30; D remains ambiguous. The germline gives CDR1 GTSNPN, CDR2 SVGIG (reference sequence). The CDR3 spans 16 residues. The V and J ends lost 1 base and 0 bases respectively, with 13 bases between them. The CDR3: CAWSARAAIAKNIQYF. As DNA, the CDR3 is TGTGCCTGGAGTGCCCGGGCCGCGATAGCCAAAAACATTCAGTACTTC.

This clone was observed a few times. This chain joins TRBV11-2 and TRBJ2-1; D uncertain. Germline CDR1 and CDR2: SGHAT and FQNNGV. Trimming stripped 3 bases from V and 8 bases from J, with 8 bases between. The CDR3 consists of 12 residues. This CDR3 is CASSLSGYEQFF. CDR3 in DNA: TGTGCCAGCAGCTTGTCGGGCTATGAGCAGTTCTTC.

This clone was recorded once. The CDR3, as DNA: TGTGCCAGCAGCGCGAGACAGGGTTATGAGCAGTACTTC. Its protein is CASSARQGYEQYF. The chain has TRBV9 and TRBJ2-7; 7 bases map to TRBD1. V dropped 3 bases and J dropped 7; count of bases not matched to a gene: 7. Germline V CDR1 and CDR2: SGDLS, YYNGEE. CDR3 size: 13 residues.

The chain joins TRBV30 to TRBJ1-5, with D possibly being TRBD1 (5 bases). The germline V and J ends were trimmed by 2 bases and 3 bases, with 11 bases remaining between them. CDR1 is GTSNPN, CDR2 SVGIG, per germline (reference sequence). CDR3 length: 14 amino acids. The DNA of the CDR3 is TGTGCCTGGAGTTTCGGGGCGGACAATCAGCCCCAGCATTTT. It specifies CAWSFGADNQPQHF.

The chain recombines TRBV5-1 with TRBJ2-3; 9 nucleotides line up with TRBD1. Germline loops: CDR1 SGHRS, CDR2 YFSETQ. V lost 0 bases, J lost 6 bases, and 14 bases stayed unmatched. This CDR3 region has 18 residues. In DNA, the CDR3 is TGCGCCAGCAGCTTGGCCAGTTCACCCCGAACAGGGGGCGATACGCAGTATTTT. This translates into CASSLASSPRTGGDTQYF. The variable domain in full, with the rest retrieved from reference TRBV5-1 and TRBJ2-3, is KAGVTQTPRYLIKTRGQQVTLSCSPISGHRSVSWYQQTPGQGLQFLFEYFSETQRNKGNFPGRFSGRQFSNSRSEMNVSTLELGDSALYLCASSLASSPRTGGDTQYFGPGTRLTVL.